This entry describes one TCR beta chain. Its antigen is still unknown. This sample was included in a study of PD-L1 blockade in urothelial cancer. Across the whole study: Analysis of blood occurred 3 weeks (second dose) and 6 weeks after treatment start. Study-wide results and caveats: Sub-median blood TCR clonality before treatment predicted longer survival.

CDR1 and CDR2 from the germline V gene are MDHEN and SYDVKM. The CDR3 is 10 residues long. Sequenced by immunoSEQ multiplex PCR; TCRdb stores in-frame clones only, minus some. The data contain around 100,000 clones, around 86% of them seen just once; the ten biggest clones take up 1.5% to 2.5%. This sample's time point: pretreatment peripheral blood. This chain links TRBV28 with TRBJ1-2, with 7 bases fitting TRBD1. Sequenced here: PBMCs, sampled around atezolizumab (anti-PD-L1) treatment. The receptor's source is a man in his sixties with urothelial cancer. CDR3 nucleotide sequence: TGTGCGACAGGGCGATATGGCTACACCTTC. This gives the protein CATGRYGYTF.